Following are 24 T cell receptor beta chains from one sample sequenced in a study of post-analysis software for immune sequencing data. These receptors have no known antigen. Study-wide points: Patients carried roughly 5 TRBV segments more frequently than controls did, and TRBV5-6, TRBV5-1 and TRBV20-1 were among them.

Unique molecular identifiers had been added to the TCR beta cDNA libraries. TCRdb independently ran MiXCR on the PCR reads; one entry per CDR3 protein. The data hold 750,000 to 900,000 distinct CDR3 sequences, with about 43% observed a single time. The sequencing sample was made of blood. Receptors were obtained from a girl aged 5-17 years with multiple sclerosis.

The CDR3 bases are TGTGCCAGCAGCGGGACAGGGTATGAAGAGACCCAGTACTTC. Its translation: CASSGTGYEETQYF. The chain has TRBV11-3 and TRBJ2-5; 9 nucleotides line up with TRBD1. The ends lost 5 bases at V and 3 bases at J; junction bases unmatched: 4. Germline V gives CDR1 SGHNT, CDR2 YENEEA. The CDR3 length is 14 residues.

There are a few counts of this clonotype. The rearrangement joins TRBV7-2 to TRBJ2-1; TRBD2 matches 13 bases. The CDR3 length is 17 residues. Trimming cost V 1 base and J 8 bases; bases outside gene matches: 8. The germline CDR1 and CDR2 sequences are SGHTA and FQGNSA. The CDR3 reads CASSLDWTSGSNDEQFF. CDR3 in DNA: TGTGCCAGCAGCTTAGATTGGACTAGCGGGAGTAACGATGAGCAGTTCTTC.

This clonotype was recorded many times. The V gene is TRBV4-3, the J gene TRBJ2-7; D unresolved. This CDR3 region has 13 residues. Trimming left V 1 base short and J 1 base short, with 5 bases between. CDR1 and CDR2 (germline): LGHNA, YSLEER. The CDR3 nucleotides are TGCGCCAGCAGCCAAGGGACGTCCTACGAGCAGTACTTC. Its protein is CASSQGTSYEQYF.

V usage is TRBV3-1 and J usage is TRBJ2-1; 7 bases line up with TRBD2. The J call may be wrong; the DNA end is better matched by TRBJ2-7. The germline V gene encodes CDR1 LGHDT and CDR2 YNNKEL (reference sequence). CDR3 size: 17 residues. This CDR3 reads CASSHESGTTSYNEQYF. The DNA of the CDR3 is TGTGCCAGCAGCCACGAATCCGGGACTACCTCCTACAATGAGCAGTACTTC.

This clonotype was observed a handful of times. The chain employs TRBV24-1 and TRBJ2-5; 8 nucleotides match TRBD1. This CDR3 region has 16 residues. The V gene's germline CDR1 is KGHDR and CDR2 SFDVKD. The V and J ends lost 5 bases and 5 bases, in that order; junction bases with no gene match: 12. CDR3 loop: CATSATGTGRLETQYF. CDR3 in DNA: TGTGCCACCAGTGCCACCGGGACAGGAAGATTGGAGACCCAGTACTTC.

This clonotype turned up a few times. The chain recombines TRBV7-2 with TRBJ2-2; no reliable D call. V was pared by 1 base and J by 7 bases, with 13 bases between. This CDR3 is 15 amino acids long. Per germline, CDR1 SGHTA and CDR2 FQGNSA. CDR3 DNA sequence: TGTGCCAGCAGCTTAGAAGGGTTTTCGGGCGGGGAGCTGTTTTTT. Translated: CASSLEGFSGGELFF.

The chain carries TRBV30 and TRBJ1-2; D is unresolved. The CDR3 has 12 residues. V lost 6 bases to trimming and J lost 0 bases, with 8 bases between them. CDR1 is GTSNPN, CDR2 SVGIG, per germline (reference sequence). The CDR3 DNA follows: TGTGCCTGCCGGGGAGCTAACTATGGCTACACCTTC. Translation: CACRGANYGYTF.

The V call is TRBV12-3 or TRBV12-4, the J call TRBJ2-1, with TRBD2 matching over 10 bases. The trim removed 3 bases at V and 14 bases at J, leaving 7 bases unmatched. This CDR3 is 13 amino acids long. In DNA form, the CDR3 reads TGTGCCAGCAGTTTCAGCGGGAGGGCCGTAAAGTTCTTC. Translated, it gives CASSFSGRAVKFF.

The chain recombines TRBV7-2 with TRBJ2-1; 14 bases agree with TRBD2. Germline CDR1 SGHTA, CDR2 FQGNSA. V lost 4 bases, J lost 3 bases, and 5 bases stayed unmatched. The CDR3 extends over 17 amino acids. The CDR3 is CASSSAGTSGSYNEQFF. The CDR3 DNA reads as TGTGCCAGCAGCTCGGCCGGGACTAGCGGGAGCTACAATGAGCAGTTCTTC.

This clonotype has a single count. The chain recombines TRBV5-1 with TRBJ1-5, with TRBD1 matching 7 bases. This CDR3 spans 20 amino acids. CDR1 SGHRS and CDR2 YFSETQ come from the germline V gene. V lost 4 bases to trimming and J lost 1 base; unmatched junction nucleotides: 20. DNA of the CDR3: TGCGCCAGCAGCGCAAATCTCCCGGGACAGAGGAACTCAAGCAATCAGCCCCAGCATTTT. As protein: CASSANLPGQRNSSNQPQHF.

The gene calls are TRBV10-2 and TRBJ2-5; a weak D match, TRBD2 (5 bases). This CDR3 has 15 residues. The germline V and J ends were trimmed by 3 bases and 5 bases, with 16 bases remaining between them. Germline V gene sequence: CDR1 WSHSY, CDR2 SAAADI. The CDR3 sequence: CASSDLTRTGETQYF. The CDR3 nucleotides are TGCGCCAGCAGTGACCTGACGCGGACTGGGGAGACCCAGTACTTC.

The chain joins TRBV6-1 to TRBJ2-5, with 11 bases that match TRBD2. V shed 3 bases and J 7 bases; nucleotides not matched to a gene: 4. In germline, CDR1 is MNHNS, CDR2 SASEGT. The CDR3 runs to 14 residues. The CDR3 DNA reads TGTGCCAGCAGTGATAGCGGGAGGGGAGTGACCCAGTACTTC. Its translation: CASSDSGRGVTQYF.

This chain joins TRBV3-1 and TRBJ2-3; TRBD2 agrees at 7 bases. V was pared by 6 bases and J by 4 bases, with 7 bases of the junction left unmatched. CDR1 and CDR2 (germline): LGHDT, YNNKEL (reference sequence). CDR3 length equals 14 residues. CDR3 sequence (DNA): TGTGCCAGCAGGCCGACTAGCTCCGCAGATACGCAGTATTTT. Translated: CASRPTSSADTQYF.

The chain combines TRBV29-1 with TRBJ2-1; tentatively, D is TRBD2 (5 bases). The J call may be mistaken, given a closer DNA end match to TRBJ2-7. The V gene's germline CDR1 is SQVTM and CDR2 ANQGSEA. This CDR3 spans 14 amino acids. CDR3 nucleotide sequence: TGCAGAGCGGACTCCCGATTGTCCTACAATGAGCAGTACTTC. Its translation is CRADSRLSYNEQYF.

To note about this clonotype: One junction end does not reproduce the germline sequence, and a read error may be involved. The chain uses TRBV7-7 and TRBJ2-1; D could derive from TRBD1 or TRBD2 (5 bases each). From germline, CDR1 is SSHAT and CDR2 FNYEAQ (reference sequence). The CDR3 loop spans 15 amino acids. The CDR3 bases are TGTGCTAGCAGCTTAGCTTCAGGGACGGGCGATGAGCAGTTCTTC. As protein: CASSLASGTGDEQFF.

This sequence joins TRBV2 and TRBJ1-5, with 9 positions matching TRBD1. Per the germline V gene, CDR1 is SNHLY and CDR2 is FYNNEI. The V and J ends lost 8 bases and 7 bases, in that order; junction bases with no gene match: 15. The length of the CDR3 is 16 residues. CDR3 sequence: CASAVIPGQGNQPQHF. As DNA, the CDR3 is TGTGCCAGCGCAGTTATCCCCGGACAGGGGAACCAGCCCCAGCATTTT.

The chain links TRBV12-3 or TRBV12-4 to TRBJ2-2; no clear D gene. V was clipped by 5 bases and J by 6 bases, with 10 bases between them. This CDR3 is 13 amino acids long. The CDR3 is CASSPLGSGELFF. Here the CDR3 DNA reads TGTGCCAGCAGTCCCCTGGGGTCCGGGGAGCTGTTTTTT.

The genes are TRBV29-1 and TRBJ1-2; a weak D match, TRBD1 (5 bases). The CDR3 covers 12 residues. V dropped 5 bases and J dropped 6 bases, with 13 bases sitting between them. Germline values: CDR1 SQVTM, CDR2 ANQGSEA. Here the CDR3 DNA reads TGCAGCGTTCAAGGGGCAGATCATGGCTACACCTTC. Translated: CSVQGADHGYTF.

A few counts support this clonotype. The J gene is TRBJ1-2, the V gene TRBV20-1; 7 bases line up with TRBD1. Losses at the gene ends were 2 bases for V and 7 bases for J; bases not matched to a gene: 7. Germline loops: CDR1 DFQATT, CDR2 SNEGSKA (reference sequence). The CDR3 extends over 13 amino acids. The CDR3 protein is CSARIRGRGGYTF. CDR3 sequence (DNA): TGCAGTGCTAGAATCAGGGGGAGGGGTGGCTACACCTTC.

This clonotype was seen only a few times. The V call is TRBV6-5, the J call TRBJ2-3; D is uncertain. Per germline, CDR1 MNHEY and CDR2 SVGAGI. Trimming stripped 8 bases from V and 2 bases from J, with 11 bases between. The CDR3 is 13 residues long. CDR3 region: CASQKVATDTQYF. In DNA form, the CDR3 reads TGTGCCAGCCAAAAAGTGGCCACAGATACGCAGTATTTT.

Points on this clonotype: Mismatch with germline at one junction end may stem from a read error. The chain has TRBV7-6 and TRBJ2-3, with 7 bases that match TRBD2. CDR1 SGHVS and CDR2 FNYEAQ come from the germline V gene. The CDR3 spans 14 residues. CDR3 in amino acids: CANSLSGNTDTQYF. CDR3 DNA sequence: TGTGCCAACAGCTTAAGCGGGAACACAGATACGCAGTATTTT.

The chain has TRBV28 and TRBJ2-1; tentatively, D is TRBD1 or TRBD2 (5 bases each). V lost 4 bases and J 8 bases, leaving 15 bases between the germline ends. This CDR3 has 14 amino acids. The germline V gene has CDR1 MDHEN and CDR2 SYDVKM. CDR3 bases: TGTGCCAGCAGTTCCTACGGAAGGGACGATGAGCAGTTCTTC. As protein: CASSSYGRDDEQFF. The whole variable domain, filled in from reference TRBV28 and TRBJ2-1, reads DVKVTQSSRYLVKRTGEKVFLECVQDMDHENMFWYRQDPGLGLRLIYFSYDVKMKEKGDIPEGYSVSREKKERFSLILESASTNQTSMYLCASSSYGRDDEQFFGPGTRLTVL.

This chain links TRBV2 with TRBJ2-1; 10 nucleotides agree with TRBD2. Trimming took 4 bases from V and 5 from J; bases not matched to a gene: 8. This CDR3 has 16 residues. Looked up from germline, CDR1 is SNHLY and CDR2 is FYNNEI. The CDR3 DNA reads TGTGCCAGCAGTGTCACAGCGGGAGGGGGGGACAATGAGCAGTTCTTC. Residues: CASSVTAGGGDNEQFF.

The chain links TRBV29-1 to TRBJ2-7, with D perhaps matching TRBD1 (6 bases). This CDR3 comprises 13 residues. Germline loops: CDR1 SQVTM, CDR2 ANQGSEA. V was clipped by 3 bases and J by 2 bases, with 11 bases between them. CDR3 DNA: TGCAGCGTTGAGGGCAGGGGCCCCTACGAGCAGTACTTC. This codes for CSVEGRGPYEQYF.